This is a list of T cell receptor beta chains from one sample in a study of T cells in Graves' hyperthyroidism and ophthalmopathy. TCRdb ran MiXCR on the multiplex PCR reads and lists one entry per CDR3 protein. The sample holds 300,000 or so distinct CDR3 sequences; about a sixth are singletons and the top ten take around 58%. The material sequenced was blood. These TCRs come from an older woman with Graves' ophthalmopathy. CDR3s include the opening cysteine and the closing phenylalanine or tryptophan. D genes are given only for firm matches. Size is stated for part of the rows, as once, few or many counts, or as a class when the clone is expanded.

abundance: NA; v_gene: TRBV19; j_gene: TRBJ1-6; d_gene: NA; CDR3nt: TGTGCCAGTAGTATTGTGGCGAGGGGGACCGCGGACTTCTATAATTCACCCCTCCACTTT; CDR3aa: CASSIVARGTADFYNSPLHF
abundance: many; v_gene: TRBV11-2; j_gene: TRBJ2-1; d_gene: NA; CDR3nt: TGTGCCAGCAGCTTAGCGGCGGGTGAGCAGTTCTTC; CDR3aa: CASSLAAGEQFF
abundance: few; v_gene: TRBV7-2; j_gene: TRBJ2-1; d_gene: TRBD2; CDR3nt: TGTGCCAGCAGCTTAGATAGTCTAGCGGGGAACTCCTACAATGAGCAGTTCTTC; CDR3aa: CASSLDSLAGNSYNEQFF
abundance: few; v_gene: TRBV3-1; j_gene: TRBJ1-3; d_gene: NA; CDR3nt: TGTGCCAGCAGCCTACCTAATACAGGGTTATCTGGAAACACCATATATTTT; CDR3aa: CASSLPNTGLSGNTIYF
abundance: NA; v_gene: TRBV19; j_gene: TRBJ1-1; d_gene: NA; CDR3nt: TGTGCCAGTAGGGCCACCGACGGGGACACTGAAGCTTTCTTT; CDR3aa: CASRATDGDTEAFF
abundance: many; v_gene: TRBV3-1; j_gene: TRBJ2-1; d_gene: TRBD2; CDR3nt: TGTGCCAGCAGCCAAGGACTAGCGGGAGCATCGGGTGAGCAGTTCTTC; CDR3aa: CASSQGLAGASGEQFF
abundance: many; v_gene: TRBV7-2; j_gene: TRBJ1-2; d_gene: NA; CDR3nt: TGTGCCAGCAGCTTCGTCAGAGCCTATGGCTACACCTTC; CDR3aa: CASSFVRAYGYTF
abundance: many; v_gene: TRBV5-6; j_gene: TRBJ2-5; d_gene: NA; CDR3nt: TGTGCCAGCAGCTTGGTCCCACAAGAGACCCAGTACTTC; CDR3aa: CASSLVPQETQYF
abundance: NA; v_gene: TRBV4-3; j_gene: TRBJ2-7; d_gene: NA; CDR3nt: TGCGCCAGCAGCCAAGATTACAGGGCCTCCTCCTACGAGCAGTACTTC; CDR3aa: CASSQDYRASSYEQYF
abundance: NA; v_gene: TRBV28; j_gene: TRBJ2-2; d_gene: NA; CDR3nt: TGTGCCAGCAGTTTGCACTTGGGGGACACCGGGGAGCTGTTTTTT; CDR3aa: CASSLHLGDTGELFF
abundance: NA; v_gene: TRBV27; j_gene: TRBJ2-7; d_gene: NA; CDR3nt: TGTGCCAGCAGTAAGGTCAATGCCAACGAGCAGTACTTC; CDR3aa: CASSKVNANEQYF
abundance: many; v_gene: TRBV30; j_gene: TRBJ2-3; d_gene: NA; CDR3nt: TGTGCCTGGAGTGTCCAGGGACGGACAGATACGCAGTATTTT; CDR3aa: CAWSVQGRTDTQYF
abundance: NA; v_gene: TRBV4-3; j_gene: TRBJ1-4; d_gene: NA; CDR3nt: TGCGCCAGCAGCCCTCGGCCGGAATTTAATGAAAAACTGTTTTTT; CDR3aa: CASSPRPEFNEKLFF
abundance: many; v_gene: TRBV20-1; j_gene: TRBJ2-1; d_gene: TRBD2; CDR3nt: TGCAGTGCCCGGTTGTCTAGCGGGAGGGGTGAGCAGTTCTTC; CDR3aa: CSARLSSGRGEQFF
abundance: NA; v_gene: TRBV5-1; j_gene: TRBJ2-5; d_gene: TRBD2; CDR3nt: TGCGCCAGCGCGGCGGTAGCGGGGGAAGAGACCCAGTACTTC; CDR3aa: CASAAVAGEETQYF
abundance: NA; v_gene: TRBV18; j_gene: TRBJ1-1; d_gene: NA; CDR3nt: TGTGCCAGCTCACGCTCCACTGACATGGGTCGGGGCACTGAAGCTTTCTTT; CDR3aa: CASSRSTDMGRGTEAFF
abundance: many; v_gene: TRBV4-2; j_gene: TRBJ2-3; d_gene: TRBD1; CDR3nt: TGTGCCAGCAGCCTTAAAACAGGGGCCCTCACAGATACGCAGTATTTT; CDR3aa: CASSLKTGALTDTQYF
abundance: NA; v_gene: TRBV7-2; j_gene: TRBJ1-4; d_gene: NA; CDR3nt: TGTGCCAGCAGCCCAACGGGGGGGGCGTATGAAAAACTGTTTTTT; CDR3aa: CASSPTGGAYEKLFF
abundance: few; v_gene: TRBV19; j_gene: TRBJ2-5; d_gene: NA; CDR3nt: TGTGCCAGTAGTCCGGGCCAAGAGACCCAGTACTTC; CDR3aa: CASSPGQETQYF
abundance: NA; v_gene: TRBV3-1; j_gene: TRBJ2-7; d_gene: TRBD2; CDR3nt: TGTGCCATATCGAGCGGGAGTCGCCACGAGCAGTACTTC; CDR3aa: CAISSGSRHEQYF
abundance: few; v_gene: TRBV7-2; j_gene: TRBJ1-2; d_gene: NA; CDR3nt: TGTGCCAGCAGCTTAGTCCTAGGGGTTAACTATGGCTACACCTTC; CDR3aa: CASSLVLGVNYGYTF